A single sample is the source of the 25 T cell receptor beta chains below, sequenced in a study of blood T cells in healthy people across ages. It was with a sample-barcoded 5' primer and a J-beta primer mix that a second PCR of roughly 7 to 12 cycles was run. TCRdb re-analysed the 5' RACE reads in MiXCR, keeping a single row per CDR3 protein. The sample holds some 710,000 distinct CDR3 sequences, 22% seen once. The sequenced sample was blood. Every receptor here comes from a man aged 65 to 79 in good health.

This sequence joins TRBV10-3 and TRBJ2-3; D gene uncertain. Germline V lookup: CDR1 ENHRY, CDR2 SYGVKD. The CDR3 has 14 residues. V lost 4 bases, J lost 2 bases, and 10 bases lay in between. The CDR3 is CAISGSIVTDTQYF. The CDR3 nucleotides read TGTGCCATCAGTGGCTCCATAGTCACAGATACGCAGTATTTT.

CDR3 coding DNA: TGTGCCAGCAGTTTATCGGGGCCGGGACTAGCGGGAGGGCGTAATGAGCAGTTCTTC. Protein sequence: CASSLSGPGLAGGRNEQFF. The chain joins TRBV27 to TRBJ2-1; 16 nucleotides align to TRBD2. The V gene's germline CDR1 is MNHEY and CDR2 SMNVEV (reference sequence). There are 19 residues in the CDR3. Trimming took 0 bases from V and 7 from J; bases not matched to a gene: 9.

This chain links TRBV6-5 with TRBJ1-2; TRBD1 is a possible D gene (5 bases). The CDR3 spans 15 residues. The V gene's germline CDR1 is MNHEY and CDR2 SVGAGI. Trimming pared 3 bases from V and 4 bases from J, leaving 15 bases between. The CDR3: CASSYYDGAPYGYTF. The CDR3 bases are TGTGCCAGCAGTTATTACGACGGGGCCCCCTATGGCTACACCTTC.

About this clonotype itself: This may be a read error: a much more frequent sequence differs by one nucleotide. V is TRBV6-6 and J is TRBJ2-7; D not certain. V was shortened by 5 bases and J by 3 bases, with 5 bases between the two germline ends. The V gene's germline CDR1 is MNHNY and CDR2 SVGAGI (reference sequence). This CDR3 spans 11 amino acids. CDR3 protein: CASSNYYEQYV. The CDR3 DNA sequence: TGTGCCAGCAGTAACTACTACGAGCAGTACGTC.

This clonotype was observed at least ten times. The genes are TRBV2 and TRBJ2-1; D is unclear. This CDR3 region has 14 residues. The germline CDR1 and CDR2 sequences are SNHLY and FYNNEI. V was shortened by 6 bases and J by 2 bases, with 11 bases between the two germline ends. This CDR3 is CASSVMQTYNEQFF. The CDR3 DNA follows: TGTGCCAGCAGCGTGATGCAGACCTACAATGAGCAGTTCTTC. The variable domain in full, with the rest retrieved from reference TRBV2 and TRBJ2-1, is EPEVTQTPSHQVTQMGQEVILRCVPISNHLYFYWYRQILGQKVEFLVSFYNNEISEKSEIFDDQFSVERPDGSNFTLKIRSTKLEDSAMYFCASSVMQTYNEQFFGPGTRLTVL.

This clonotype occurred a few times. This chain uses TRBV20-1 with TRBJ2-1; 13 positions match TRBD2. The CDR3 runs 17 residues. Per germline, CDR1 DFQATT and CDR2 SNEGSKA (reference sequence). The junction had 8 bases not matched to a gene; V was cut back by 0 bases and J by 6 bases. In DNA, the CDR3 is TGCAGTGCTAGAGATGGGGGACTAGCGGGAAGGTTCAATGAGCAGTTCTTC. Translated, it gives CSARDGGLAGRFNEQFF.

The J gene is TRBJ2-3, the V gene TRBV20-1; possibly TRBD2 for D (5 bases). This CDR3 region has 12 residues. Trimming removed 5 bases from V and 6 bases from J, with 12 bases in between. Germline V gene data show CDR1 as DFQATT and CDR2 as SNEGSKA (reference sequence). CDR3 amino acids: CSAWGVPDTQYF. The CDR3 bases are TGCAGTGCTTGGGGAGTCCCGGATACGCAGTATTTT.

This chain connects TRBV19 to TRBJ2-7; perhaps D is TRBD1 or TRBD2 (7 bases each). In germline, CDR1 is LNHDA, CDR2 SQIVND (reference sequence). This CDR3 comprises 15 residues. The V end was cut by 3 bases, the J end by 2 bases, with 14 bases between. The CDR3 coding sequence is TGTGCCAGTAGTATCGGGCCAGGGGGGGCCTACGAGCAGTACTTC. Translation: CASSIGPGGAYEQYF.

This clonotype was counted many times. The chain recombines TRBV29-1 with TRBJ2-1, with a possible D match to TRBD1 (6 bases). TRBJ2-7 explains the end of the DNA better; the J call may be wrong. The CDR3 length is 11 residues. CDR1 and CDR2 from the germline V gene are SQVTM and ANQGSEA. The CDR3 sequence is CSVEQGNEQYF. The CDR3 nucleotides read TGCAGCGTCGAACAGGGTAACGAGCAGTACTTC.

The J gene is TRBJ2-1, the V gene TRBV18, with 10 bases that match TRBD1. The CDR3 loop spans 16 amino acids. CDR1 is KGHSH and CDR2 is LQKENI in the germline V gene. With V trimmed by 0 bases and J by 9 bases, 8 bases remained unmatched. DNA of the CDR3: TGTGCCAGCTCACCACCCGGGACAGGGGTATCAGTTGAGCAGTTCTTC. It yields the protein CASSPPGTGVSVEQFF.

This clonotype was observed a handful of times. The chain recombines TRBV7-9 with TRBJ2-3, with 10 bases fitting TRBD2. With 5 bases clipped from V and 4 bases from J, the junction kept 3 bases outside the gene matches. CDR3 length equals 14 residues. Per the germline V gene, CDR1 is SEHNR and CDR2 is FQNEAQ (reference sequence). In nucleotides, the CDR3 is TGTGCCAGCAGCGTTAGCGGGAGGTCAGATACGCAGTATTTT. As protein: CASSVSGRSDTQYF.

This chain connects TRBV5-4 to TRBJ2-6; D is unclear. The CDR3 is 16 amino acids. Per the germline V gene, CDR1 is SGHNT and CDR2 is YYREEE (reference sequence). V lost 1 base, J lost 2 bases, and 10 bases lay in between. In DNA form, the CDR3 reads TGTGCCAGCAGCTTGCAAGGCGTGCCTGGGGCCAACGTCCTGACTTTC. Amino acid sequence: CASSLQGVPGANVLTF.

The rearrangement joins TRBV28 to TRBJ2-7; possibly TRBD1 or TRBD2 for D (6 bases each). The end of the DNA is better explained by TRBJ2-5, so the J call may be wrong. Per germline, CDR1 MDHEN and CDR2 SYDVKM. The CDR3 extends over 14 amino acids. The CDR3 bases are TGTGCCAGCAGTTCGACCGGGGGCGCAGAGACCCAGTACTTC. Translation gives CASSSTGGAETQYF.

V usage is TRBV12-3 or TRBV12-4 and J usage is TRBJ2-7; 12 bases match TRBD2. The CDR3 is 15 residues long. The V gene end was trimmed by 5 bases and the J gene end by 7 bases; junction bases not matched to a gene: 9. DNA of the CDR3: TGTGCCAGCAGTCCCGGACTAGCGGGGCCTAGGGAGCAGTACTTC. It encodes CASSPGLAGPREQYF.

J is TRBJ2-1 and V is TRBV5-1; D call uncertain. The CDR3 contains 14 residues. Looked up from germline, CDR1 is SGHRS and CDR2 is YFSETQ. Between the trimmed V and J ends, which lost 1 base and 5 bases, there was a span of 10 bases. The CDR3 coding sequence is TGCGCCAGCAGCTTGCGTGAATCCCACAATGAGCAGTTCTTC. Residues: CASSLRESHNEQFF.

The chain recombines TRBV12-3 or TRBV12-4 with TRBJ1-2; D is ambiguous. The CDR3 is 13 amino acids. V dropped 4 bases and J dropped 7 bases, with 13 bases sitting between them. In DNA, the CDR3 is TGTGCCAGCAGTTCATACAGCGCCCCTGGCTACACCTTC. Its protein is CASSSYSAPGYTF.

This clonotype showed up just a few times. V is TRBV20-1 and J is TRBJ2-5, with TRBD2 matching 7 bases. The last part of the DNA fits TRBJ2-1 better; the J call may be wrong. The CDR3 consists of 15 residues. Germline V gene sequence: CDR1 DFQATT, CDR2 SNEGSKA (reference sequence). The CDR3 reads CSARDLKSGVNEQFF. The DNA of the CDR3 is TGCAGTGCTAGAGACTTAAAAAGCGGGGTAAATGAGCAGTTCTTC.

For the CDR3, the DNA is TGCAGTGCTAGAGTGGCTGTCGGCTCTGCCTCCTACGAGCAGTACTTC. It yields the protein CSARVAVGSASYEQYF. The V call is TRBV20-1, the J call TRBJ2-7; D not certain. Germline V gene data show CDR1 as DFQATT and CDR2 as SNEGSKA (reference sequence). The CDR3 contains 16 residues. V shed 1 base and J shed 0 bases, with 16 bases lying between them.

This clonotype was counted a few times. The chain links TRBV12-3 or TRBV12-4 to TRBJ2-2; perhaps TRBD2 as D (5 bases). This CDR3 comprises 21 residues. V lost 1 base and J 1 base, leaving 25 bases between the germline ends. As DNA, the CDR3 is TGTGCCAGCAGTTTAGAGCCCCCAGGACTGGCGCTCACTCGGAACACCGGGGAGCTGTTTTTT. Encoded protein: CASSLEPPGLALTRNTGELFF.

The chain combines TRBV21-1 with TRBJ1-5; the tabulated D call, TRBD1, remains unverified against the DNA. TRBV21-1 is designated a pseudogene. The CDR3 consists of 15 residues. The CDR3 region has the DNA TGTGCCAGCAGCGGACGACAGGGAAGGGAACAGCCCCAGCATTTT. Amino acids: CASSGRQGREQPQHF.

This clonotype was seen a few times. This chain connects TRBV12-3 or TRBV12-4 to TRBJ1-1; the D is unclear. CDR3 length: 14 residues. The V end was cut by 3 bases, the J end by 2 bases, with 10 bases between. The CDR3 is CASSFRERNTEAFF. The CDR3 DNA is TGTGCCAGCAGTTTTAGGGAGAGAAACACTGAAGCTTTCTTT.

This rearrangement joins TRBV7-2 to TRBJ2-3; D remains unclear. CDR1 and CDR2 from the germline V gene are SGHTA and FQGNSA. Deletions cut 5 bases from V and 2 bases from J, with 8 bases between. CDR3 size: 13 residues. The CDR3 nucleotides are TGTGCCAGCAGCCCAATTTACACAGATACGCAGTATTTT. It encodes CASSPIYTDTQYF. Using reference TRBV7-2 and TRBJ2-3 for the parts outside the CDR3, the full variable domain is GAGVSQSPSNKVTEKGKDVELRCDPISGHTALYWYRQSLGQGLEFLIYFQGNSAPDKSGLPSDRFSAERTGGSVSTLTIQRTQQEDSAVYLCASSPIYTDTQYFGPGTRLTVL.

Of note for this clonotype: At one boundary the junction diverges from the germline segment, which might be a read error. The chain is built from TRBV5-1 and TRBJ2-5; tentative D call: TRBD2 (5 bases). Germline V gene sequence: CDR1 SGHRS, CDR2 YFSETQ. This CDR3 is built from 13 residues. The CDR3 spells CASTLDSQETQYF. CDR3 nucleotides: TGCGCCAGCACCTTGGACTCTCAAGAGACCCAGTACTTC.

This clonotype was detected a few times. V usage is TRBV7-8 and J usage is TRBJ2-7, with D unclear. The V and J ends lost 1 base and 7 bases respectively, with 14 bases between them. The germline V gene encodes CDR1 SGHVS and CDR2 FQNEAQ. This CDR3 is 14 amino acids long. The CDR3 sequence: CASSLVRALGEQYF. The CDR3 coding sequence is TGTGCCAGCAGCTTAGTCCGGGCCCTGGGAGAGCAGTACTTC.

This clonotype was seen only a few times. This chain links TRBV6-2 or TRBV6-3 with TRBJ1-1; TRBD1 might be the D (5 bases). V shed 6 bases and J shed 3 bases, with 11 bases lying between them. CDR1 is MNHEY and CDR2 is SVGEGT in the germline V gene. CDR3 length equals 13 residues. The CDR3 here is CASSPGRDTEAFF. In nucleotides, the CDR3 is TGTGCCAGCAGCCCGGGACGGGACACTGAAGCTTTCTTT.